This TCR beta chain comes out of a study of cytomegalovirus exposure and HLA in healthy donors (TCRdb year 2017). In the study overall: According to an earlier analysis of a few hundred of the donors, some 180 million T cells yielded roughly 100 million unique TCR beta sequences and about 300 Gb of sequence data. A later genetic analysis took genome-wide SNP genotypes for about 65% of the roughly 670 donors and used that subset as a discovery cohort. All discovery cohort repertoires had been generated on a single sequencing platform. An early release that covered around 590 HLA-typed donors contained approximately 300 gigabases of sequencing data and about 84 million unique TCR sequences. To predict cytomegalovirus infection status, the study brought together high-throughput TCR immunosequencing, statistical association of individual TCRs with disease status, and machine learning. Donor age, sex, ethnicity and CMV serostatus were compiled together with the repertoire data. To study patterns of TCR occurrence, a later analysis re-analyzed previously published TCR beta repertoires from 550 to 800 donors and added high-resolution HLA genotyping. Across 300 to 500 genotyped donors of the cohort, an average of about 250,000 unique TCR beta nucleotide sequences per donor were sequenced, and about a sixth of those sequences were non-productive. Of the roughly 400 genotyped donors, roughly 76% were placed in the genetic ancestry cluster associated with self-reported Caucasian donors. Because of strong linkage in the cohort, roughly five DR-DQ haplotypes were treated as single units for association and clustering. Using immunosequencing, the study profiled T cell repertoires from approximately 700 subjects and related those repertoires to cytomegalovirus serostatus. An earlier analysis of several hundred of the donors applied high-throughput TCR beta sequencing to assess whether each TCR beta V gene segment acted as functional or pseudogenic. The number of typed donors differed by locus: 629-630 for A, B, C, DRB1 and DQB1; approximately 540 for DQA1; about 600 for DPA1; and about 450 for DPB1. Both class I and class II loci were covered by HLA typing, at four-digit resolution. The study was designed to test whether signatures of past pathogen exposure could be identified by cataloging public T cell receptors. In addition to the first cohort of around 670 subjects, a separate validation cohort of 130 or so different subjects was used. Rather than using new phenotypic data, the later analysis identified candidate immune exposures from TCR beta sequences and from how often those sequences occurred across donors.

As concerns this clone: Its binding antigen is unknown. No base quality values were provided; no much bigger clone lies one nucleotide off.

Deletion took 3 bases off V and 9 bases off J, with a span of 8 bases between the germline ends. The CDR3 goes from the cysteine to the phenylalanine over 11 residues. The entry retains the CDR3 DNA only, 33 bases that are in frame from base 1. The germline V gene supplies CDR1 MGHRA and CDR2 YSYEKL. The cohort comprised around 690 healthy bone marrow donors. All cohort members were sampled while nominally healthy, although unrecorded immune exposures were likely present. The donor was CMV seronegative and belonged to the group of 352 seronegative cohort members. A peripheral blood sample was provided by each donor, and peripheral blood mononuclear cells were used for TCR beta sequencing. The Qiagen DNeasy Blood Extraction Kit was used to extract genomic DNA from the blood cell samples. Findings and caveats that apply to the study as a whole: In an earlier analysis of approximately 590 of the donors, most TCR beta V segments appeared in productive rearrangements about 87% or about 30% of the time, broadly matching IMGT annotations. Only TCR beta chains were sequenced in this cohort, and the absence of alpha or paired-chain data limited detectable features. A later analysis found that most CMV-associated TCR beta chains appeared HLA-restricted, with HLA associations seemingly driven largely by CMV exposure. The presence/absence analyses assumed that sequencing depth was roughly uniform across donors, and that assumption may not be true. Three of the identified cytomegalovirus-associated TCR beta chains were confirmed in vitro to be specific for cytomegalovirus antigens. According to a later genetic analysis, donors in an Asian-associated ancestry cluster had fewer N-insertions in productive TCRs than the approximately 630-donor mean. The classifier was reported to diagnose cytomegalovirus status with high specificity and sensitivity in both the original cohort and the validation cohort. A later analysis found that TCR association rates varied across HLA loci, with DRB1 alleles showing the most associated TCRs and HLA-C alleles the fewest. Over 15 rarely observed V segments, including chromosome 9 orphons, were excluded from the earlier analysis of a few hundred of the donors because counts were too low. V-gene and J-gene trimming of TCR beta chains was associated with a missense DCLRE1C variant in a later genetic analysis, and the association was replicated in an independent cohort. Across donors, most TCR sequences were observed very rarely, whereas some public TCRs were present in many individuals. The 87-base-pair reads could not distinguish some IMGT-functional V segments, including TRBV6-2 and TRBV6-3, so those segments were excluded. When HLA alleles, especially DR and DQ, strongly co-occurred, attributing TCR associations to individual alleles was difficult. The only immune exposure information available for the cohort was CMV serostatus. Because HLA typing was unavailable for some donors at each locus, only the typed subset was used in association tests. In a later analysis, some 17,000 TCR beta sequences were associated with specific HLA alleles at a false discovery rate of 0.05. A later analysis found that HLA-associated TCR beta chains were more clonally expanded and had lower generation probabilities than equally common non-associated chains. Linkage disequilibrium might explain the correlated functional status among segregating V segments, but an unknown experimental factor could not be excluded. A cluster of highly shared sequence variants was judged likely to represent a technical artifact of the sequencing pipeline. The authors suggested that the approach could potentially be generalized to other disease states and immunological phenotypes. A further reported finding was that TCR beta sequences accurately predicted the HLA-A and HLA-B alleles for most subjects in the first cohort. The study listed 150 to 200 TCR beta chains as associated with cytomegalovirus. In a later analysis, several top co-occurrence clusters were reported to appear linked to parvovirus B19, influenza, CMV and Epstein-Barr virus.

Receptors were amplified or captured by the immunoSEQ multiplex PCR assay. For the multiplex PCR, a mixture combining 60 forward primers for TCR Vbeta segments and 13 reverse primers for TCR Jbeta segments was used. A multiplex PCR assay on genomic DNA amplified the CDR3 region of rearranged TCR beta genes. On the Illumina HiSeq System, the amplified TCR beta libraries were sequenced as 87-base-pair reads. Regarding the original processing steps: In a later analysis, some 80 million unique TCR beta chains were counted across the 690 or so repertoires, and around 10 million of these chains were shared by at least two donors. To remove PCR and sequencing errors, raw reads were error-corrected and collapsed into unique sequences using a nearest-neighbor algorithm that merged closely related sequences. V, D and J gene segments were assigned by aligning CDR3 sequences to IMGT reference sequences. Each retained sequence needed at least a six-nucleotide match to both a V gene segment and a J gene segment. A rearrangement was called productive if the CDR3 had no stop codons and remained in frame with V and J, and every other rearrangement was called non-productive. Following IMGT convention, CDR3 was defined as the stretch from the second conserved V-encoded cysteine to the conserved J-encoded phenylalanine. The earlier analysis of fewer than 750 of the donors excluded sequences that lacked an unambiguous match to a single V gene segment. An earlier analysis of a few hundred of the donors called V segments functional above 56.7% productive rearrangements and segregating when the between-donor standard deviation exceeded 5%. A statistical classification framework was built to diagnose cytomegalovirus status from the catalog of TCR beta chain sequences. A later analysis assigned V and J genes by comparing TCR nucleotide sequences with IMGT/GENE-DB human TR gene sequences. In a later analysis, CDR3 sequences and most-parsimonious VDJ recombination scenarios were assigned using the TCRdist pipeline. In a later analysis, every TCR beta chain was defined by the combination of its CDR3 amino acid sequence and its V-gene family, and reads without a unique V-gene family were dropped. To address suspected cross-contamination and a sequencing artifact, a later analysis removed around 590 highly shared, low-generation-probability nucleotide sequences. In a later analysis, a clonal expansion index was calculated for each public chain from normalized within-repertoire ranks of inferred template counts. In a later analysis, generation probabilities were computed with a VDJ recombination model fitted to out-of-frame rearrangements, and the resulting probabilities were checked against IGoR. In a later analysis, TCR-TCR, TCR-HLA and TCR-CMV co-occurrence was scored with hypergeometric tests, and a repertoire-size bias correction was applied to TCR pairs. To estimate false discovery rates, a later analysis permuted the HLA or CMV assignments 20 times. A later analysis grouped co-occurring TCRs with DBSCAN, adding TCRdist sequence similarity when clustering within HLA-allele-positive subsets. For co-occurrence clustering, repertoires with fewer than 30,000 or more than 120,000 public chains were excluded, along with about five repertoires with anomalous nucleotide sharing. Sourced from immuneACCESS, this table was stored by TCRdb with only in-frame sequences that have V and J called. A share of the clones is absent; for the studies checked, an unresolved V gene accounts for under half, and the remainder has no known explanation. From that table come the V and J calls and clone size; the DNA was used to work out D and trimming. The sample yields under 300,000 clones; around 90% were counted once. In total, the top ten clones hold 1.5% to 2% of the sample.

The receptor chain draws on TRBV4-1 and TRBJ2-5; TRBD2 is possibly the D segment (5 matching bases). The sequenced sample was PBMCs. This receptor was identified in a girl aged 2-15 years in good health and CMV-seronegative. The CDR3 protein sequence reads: CASSQSGAQYF. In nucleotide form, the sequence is TGCGCCAGCAGCCAGTCCGGGGCCCAGTACTTC.